This T cell receptor beta chain appears in the sequencing data of a study of spatial heterogeneity in lung cancer. General study results and limits: Mutation tallies in tumors tracked expanded intratumoral alpha and beta TCR counts.

Germline V lookup: CDR1 SNHLY, CDR2 FYNNEI. V was clipped by 6 bases and J by 7 bases; unmatched bases: 9. This CDR3 is 14 amino acids long. MiXCR, run by TCRdb on the 5' RACE reads, gives a single entry per CDR3 protein. The sample contains fewer than 10,000 distinct CDR3 sequences, under 7.5% of which appear only once. There are many counts of this clonotype. Its antigen remains unidentified. As an off-target read in a library built for alpha chains, this beta chain has a frequency of little significance. Sample time point: sample taken at primary tumor resection. The input for sequencing was lung tumor tissue, taken at surgery. V and J are TRBV2 and TRBJ1-5; 7 nucleotides align to TRBD1. The origin of this receptor is a female donor with early-stage non-small cell lung cancer. CDR3 DNA: TGTGCCAGCAGAGAGACAGGGTTGGGGCAGCCCCAGCATTTT. This translates into CASRETGLGQPQHF.